Below are 29 T cell receptor beta chains sequenced from a single sample in a study of OX40 agonist ivuxolimab in advanced cancers. The repertoire was sequenced with immunoSEQ multiplex PCR; TCRdb's copy has only in-frame clones and lacks some. Among about 52,000 clones, more than 85% were seen once, and the ten largest hold roughly 13%. The material was CD4+ or CD8+ T cells sorted from blood, obtained in a trial of the OX40 agonist ivuxolimab. The source is an adult with an advanced solid tumor such as melanoma, head and neck, liver or kidney cancer.

V gene TRBV7-8 combines with J gene TRBJ2-7; D is tentatively TRBD1 or TRBD2 (5 bases each). In germline, CDR1 is SGHVS, CDR2 FQNEAQ. The CDR3 has 16 residues. Trimming pared 7 bases from V and 4 bases from J, leaving 23 bases between. This CDR3 is CASTTTAWGSLYEQYF. CDR3 coding DNA: TGTGCCAGCACCACTACAGCTTGGGGGTCATTATACGAGCAGTACTTC.

J is TRBJ2-5 and V is TRBV14, with D tentatively TRBD1 (6 bases). The CDR3 has 14 residues. Trimming removed 6 bases from V and 1 base from J, with 12 bases in between. Germline values: CDR1 SGHDN, CDR2 FVKESK. The CDR3 sequence is CASSTSGVQETQYF. Written as DNA, the CDR3 is TGTGCCAGCAGTACATCAGGGGTCCAAGAGACCCAGTACTTC.

This chain links TRBV6-5 with TRBJ2-1; 10 bases agree with TRBD2. CDR1 and CDR2 from the germline V gene are MNHEY and SVGAGI. The CDR3 has 16 residues. V was clipped by 2 bases and J by 8 bases; unmatched bases: 9. The CDR3 sequence is CASSYHVAGGGDEQFF. CDR3 bases: TGTGCCAGCAGTTACCATGTAGCGGGAGGTGGCGATGAGCAGTTCTTC.

The chain recombines TRBV11-1 with TRBJ1-2; D gene uncertain. Germline V lookup: CDR1 SGHAT, CDR2 FQDESV (reference sequence). The CDR3 totals 13 residues. V dropped 0 bases and J dropped 14 bases, with 16 bases sitting between them. In DNA, the CDR3 is TGTGCCAGCAGCTTAGCTCCATCGAAGTCTCCTACCTTC. Protein sequence: CASSLAPSKSPTF.

This clone is termed medium-sized. V and J are TRBV30 and TRBJ1-2; D is undetermined. Germline CDR1 reads GTSNPN; CDR2 reads SVGIG (reference sequence). Trimming stripped 4 bases from V and 4 bases from J, with 10 bases between. The CDR3 is 12 residues long. This chain's CDR3 is CAWTDGGYGYTF. CDR3 nucleotides: TGTGCCTGGACGGATGGCGGCTATGGCTACACCTTC.

This sequence joins TRBV11-2 and TRBJ2-3; 11 bases map to TRBD2. The CDR3 has 18 amino acids. Germline-derived CDR1 and CDR2 are SGHAT and FQNNGV. J gave up 3 bases and V 0 bases, and 8 bases lay outside the gene matches. Here the CDR3 DNA reads TGTGCCAGCAGCTTAGAGGGCAATAGCGGGGGGGCTACAGATACGCAGTATTTT. It translates to CASSLEGNSGGATDTQYF.

This clone was detected only once. V usage is TRBV5-1 and J usage is TRBJ1-4, with no clear D. Trimming removed 0 bases at V and 4 bases at J, with 7 bases between. Germline assignment: CDR1 SGHRS and CDR2 YFSETQ. The CDR3 consists of 14 residues. The CDR3 DNA reads TGCGCCAGCAGCTTGGAACGGCTTAATGAAAAACTGTTTTTT. This sequence encodes CASSLERLNEKLFF.

This chain connects TRBV6-5 to TRBJ2-7, with 9 bases lining up with TRBD1. The CDR3 sequence is 14 residues long. CDR1 is MNHEY and CDR2 is SVGAGI in the germline V gene. V shed 4 bases and J 3 bases; nucleotides not matched to a gene: 4. The CDR3 spells CASSWGQGSYEQYF. The CDR3 DNA follows: TGTGCCAGCAGTTGGGGACAGGGAAGCTACGAGCAGTACTTC.

J is TRBJ1-1 and V is TRBV13; the D is unclear. CDR1 is PRHDT and CDR2 is FYEKMQ in the germline V gene (reference sequence). There are 12 residues in the CDR3. Trimming stripped 5 bases from V and 1 base from J, with 5 bases between. The chain's CDR3 is CASSEENTEAFF. The CDR3 DNA is TGTGCCAGCAGCGAAGAGAACACTGAAGCTTTCTTT. The variable domain in full, completed from reference TRBV13 and TRBJ1-1, reads AAGVIQSPRHLIKEKRETATLKCYPIPRHDTVYWYQQGPGQDPQFLISFYEKMQSDKGSIPDRFSAQQFSDYHSELNMSSLELGDSALYFCASSEENTEAFFGQGTRLTVV.

The V gene is TRBV9, the J gene TRBJ1-6; 10 nucleotides align to TRBD1. Trimming removed 4 bases from V and 5 bases from J; junction bases left unmatched: 9. CDR3 length equals 17 residues. Germline CDR1 reads SGDLS; CDR2 reads YYNGEE. CDR3 in DNA: TGTGCCAGCAGCCTCCAGGACAGGGGGACAAATAATTCACCCCTCCACTTT. Translating it yields CASSLQDRGTNNSPLHF.

This clone appeared a single time. The V and J genes are TRBV27 and TRBJ2-5, with 7 bases lining up with TRBD2. V lost 5 bases and J lost 8; bases outside the gene matches: 11. The CDR3 sequence is 14 residues long. Germline V lookup: CDR1 MNHEY, CDR2 SMNVEV (reference sequence). The CDR3 nucleotides read TGTGCCAGCAGTCCCGTCAGCTCGGGGGGAACCCAGTACTTC. It specifies CASSPVSSGGTQYF.

This clone was seen just once. The V call is TRBV6-1, the J call TRBJ2-3; 15 bases line up with TRBD2. CDR1 and CDR2 from the germline V gene are MNHNS and SASEGT. This CDR3 spans 18 amino acids. V dropped 2 bases and J dropped 4; count of bases not matched to a gene: 7. CDR3 bases: TGTGCCAGCAGTGAAAGAGGGACTAGCGGGGGGCGAGCAGATACGCAGTATTTT. Translation: CASSERGTSGGRADTQYF.

The chain has TRBV5-1 and TRBJ2-1, with TRBD2 matching over 9 bases. This CDR3 spans 17 amino acids. The germline V gene encodes CDR1 SGHRS and CDR2 YFSETQ. V shed 6 bases, J shed 0 bases, and the junction held 10 bases outside the gene matches. The CDR3 here is CASTPRGGGDSYNEQFF. In DNA, the CDR3 is TGCGCCAGCACCCCCAGGGGCGGGGGGGACTCCTACAATGAGCAGTTCTTC. The full variable domain, rest sourced from reference TRBV5-1 and TRBJ2-1, is KAGVTQTPRYLIKTRGQQVTLSCSPISGHRSVSWYQQTPGQGLQFLFEYFSETQRNKGNFPGRFSGRQFSNSRSEMNVSTLELGDSALYLCASTPRGGGDSYNEQFFGPGTRLTVL.

The rearrangement uses TRBV5-5 and TRBJ1-1; 12 positions agree with TRBD1. The CDR3 runs to 16 residues. Germline V gene lookup returns CDR1 SGHKS and CDR2 YYEKEE (reference sequence). The V and J ends lost 4 bases and 6 bases, in that order; junction bases with no gene match: 10. Written as DNA, the CDR3 is TGTGCCAGCAGCCCCCTTCCGGGACAGGGGGCACCTGAAGCTTTCTTT. Its protein product is CASSPLPGQGAPEAFF.

The V and J genes are TRBV13 and TRBJ2-4; 7 bases align to TRBD1. V trimming: 0 bases; J trimming: 10 bases; junction bases outside the gene matches: 3. CDR3 length: 13 amino acids. The germline V gene has CDR1 PRHDT and CDR2 FYEKMQ (reference sequence). The CDR3 sequence: CASSLGPGQIQYF. Written as DNA, the CDR3 is TGTGCCAGCAGCTTAGGCCCGGGACAGATTCAGTACTTC.

The CDR3 protein is CASSDSERGASNEQFF. CDR3 nucleotides: TGTGCCAGCAGTGACTCCGAGCGGGGGGCCTCCAATGAGCAGTTCTTC. The chain joins TRBV6-4 to TRBJ2-1; TRBD2 matches at 9 bases. J was trimmed by 6 bases and V by 0 bases; bases with no gene match: 6. This CDR3 comprises 16 residues. The germline V gene encodes CDR1 MRHNA and CDR2 SNTAGT.

The chain recombines TRBV4-1 with TRBJ1-2, with D unresolved. This CDR3 has 17 amino acids. CDR1 and CDR2 (germline): MGHRA, YSYEKL. Trimming pared 0 bases from V and 0 bases from J, leaving 14 bases between. The CDR3 sequence is CASSQEPGPEANYGYTF. DNA of the CDR3: TGCGCCAGCAGCCAAGAACCGGGTCCTGAAGCTAACTATGGCTACACCTTC.

The chain recombines TRBV30 with TRBJ1-6; 10 bases line up with TRBD1. With V trimmed by 3 bases and J by 10 bases, 6 bases remained unmatched. CDR1 and CDR2 from the germline V gene are GTSNPN and SVGIG (reference sequence). The CDR3 runs 14 residues. CDR3 residues: CAWSLGDRGSPLHF. CDR3 in DNA: TGTGCCTGGAGCCTTGGGGACAGGGGATCACCCCTCCACTTT. Combining the CDR3 with reference TRBV30 and TRBJ1-6 gives the whole variable domain SQTIHQWPATLVQPVGSPLSLECTVEGTSNPNLYWYRQAAGRGLQLLFYSVGIGQISSEVPQNLSASRPQDRQFILSSKKLLLSDSGFYLCAWSLGDRGSPLHFGNGTRLTVT.

The V gene is TRBV27, the J gene TRBJ2-7; possibly TRBD1 for D (6 bases). Germline CDR1 is MNHEY and CDR2 is SMNVEV (reference sequence). V lost 2 bases and J 3 bases, leaving 11 bases between the germline ends. CDR3 length: 14 amino acids. CDR3 DNA sequence: TGTGCCAGCAGTTTAGAGGGGGTTAGCTACGAGCAGTACTTC. Encoded protein: CASSLEGVSYEQYF.

V usage is TRBV7-2 and J usage is TRBJ2-1; D is uncertain. Germline V gene lookup returns CDR1 SGHTA and CDR2 FQGNSA. The CDR3 length is 13 residues. V was trimmed by 1 base and J by 9 bases, leaving 10 bases between them. CDR3 nucleotide sequence: TGTGCCAGCAGCTTAGGCCCCGGAGCTGAGCAGTTCTTC. Its protein product is CASSLGPGAEQFF.

V gene TRBV18 combines with J gene TRBJ2-7; no clear D gene. This CDR3 has 15 amino acids. The germline V gene encodes CDR1 KGHSH and CDR2 LQKENI. Deletions cut 0 bases from V and 6 bases from J, with 15 bases between. CDR3 nucleotides: TGTGCCAGCTCACCACCGATCGACCAAAGGTCCGAGCAGTACTTC. The encoded protein is CASSPPIDQRSEQYF.

The chain employs TRBV12-5 and TRBJ2-1; 13 bases fit TRBD2. The CDR3 covers 19 residues. The V gene end was trimmed by 3 bases and the J gene end by 1 base; junction bases not matched to a gene: 9. Germline V CDR1 and CDR2: LGHNT, FRNRAP. CDR3 sequence reads: CASGFLLAGGKGSYNEQFF. CDR3 nucleotide sequence: TGTGCTAGTGGTTTCCTACTAGCGGGGGGGAAAGGGTCCTACAATGAGCAGTTCTTC.

The chain combines TRBV5-6 with TRBJ1-5; unclear D gene. CDR1 SGHDT and CDR2 YYEEEE come from the germline V gene. The CDR3 is made up of 13 amino acids. V gave up 0 bases and J gave up 5 bases, with 6 bases separating them. CDR3 amino acids: CASSLVGDQPQHF. In DNA, the CDR3 is TGTGCCAGCAGCTTGGTTGGGGATCAGCCCCAGCATTTT.

The chain is built from TRBV6-5 and TRBJ2-5, with D hard to call. The CDR3 sequence is 11 residues long. V gave up 5 bases and J gave up 5 bases, with 6 bases separating them. Germline V CDR1 and CDR2: MNHEY, SVGAGI. This chain's CDR3 is CASSERETQYF. The CDR3 DNA is TGTGCCAGCAGTGAAAGGGAGACCCAGTACTTC.

The chain recombines TRBV7-9 with TRBJ2-5; possibly TRBD1 or TRBD2 for D (5 bases each). The J call is doubtful: the DNA matches TRBJ2-7 better. The CDR3 loop spans 12 amino acids. The germline gives CDR1 SEHNR, CDR2 FQNEAQ (reference sequence). DNA of the CDR3: TGTGCCAGCAGCCTGGGACGCTACGAGCAGTACTTC. It is translated as CASSLGRYEQYF.

In nucleotides, the CDR3 is TGTGCCAGCAGCTTAGGGGTTGAAGCTTTCTTT. It encodes CASSLGVEAFF. The rearrangement links TRBV7-9 to TRBJ1-1, with D hard to call. The CDR3 has 11 amino acids. V dropped 1 base and J dropped 7 bases, with 4 bases sitting between them. Germline V CDR1 and CDR2: SEHNR, FQNEAQ (reference sequence).

The J gene is TRBJ1-2, the V gene TRBV30; D gene unclear. Germline V gene lookup returns CDR1 GTSNPN and CDR2 SVGIG (reference sequence). The CDR3 sequence is 12 residues long. V lost 1 base and J 8 bases, leaving 11 bases between the germline ends. The CDR3 DNA reads as TGTGCCTGGAGTGAGCGCAGTGTCGGCTACACCTTC. Its translation: CAWSERSVGYTF.

This chain joins TRBV5-4 and TRBJ1-1; 7 nucleotides line up with TRBD1. In germline, CDR1 is SGHNT, CDR2 YYREEE (reference sequence). The CDR3 loop spans 14 amino acids. Unmatched junction bases numbered 6, after V lost 6 bases and J lost 1 base. The CDR3 region is CASTSQGGNTEAFF. Written as DNA, the CDR3 is TGTGCCAGCACCTCCCAGGGGGGGAACACTGAAGCTTTCTTT.

This chain joins TRBV5-1 and TRBJ1-1; D unresolved. Germline V CDR1 and CDR2: SGHRS, YFSETQ. CDR3 length: 17 amino acids. The germline V and J ends were trimmed by 0 bases and 0 bases, with 15 bases remaining between them. The CDR3, as DNA: TGCGCCAGCAGCTTGGAAGGCCAGGCCATTATGAACACTGAAGCTTTCTTT. It specifies CASSLEGQAIMNTEAFF.